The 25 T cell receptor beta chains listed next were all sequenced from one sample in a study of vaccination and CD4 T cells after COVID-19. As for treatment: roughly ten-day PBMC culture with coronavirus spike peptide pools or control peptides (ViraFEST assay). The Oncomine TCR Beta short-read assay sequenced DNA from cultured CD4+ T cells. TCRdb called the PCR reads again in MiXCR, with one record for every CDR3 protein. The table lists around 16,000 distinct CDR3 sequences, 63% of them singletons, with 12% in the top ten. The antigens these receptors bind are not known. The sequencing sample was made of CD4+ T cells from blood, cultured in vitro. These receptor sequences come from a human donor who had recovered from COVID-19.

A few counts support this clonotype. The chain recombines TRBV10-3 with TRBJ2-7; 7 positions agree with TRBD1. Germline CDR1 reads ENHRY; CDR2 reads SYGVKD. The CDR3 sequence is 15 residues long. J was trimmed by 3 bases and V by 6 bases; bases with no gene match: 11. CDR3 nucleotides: TGTGCCATCAGGACAGGGACACAACTTATCTACGAGCAGTACTTC. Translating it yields CAIRTGTQLIYEQYF.

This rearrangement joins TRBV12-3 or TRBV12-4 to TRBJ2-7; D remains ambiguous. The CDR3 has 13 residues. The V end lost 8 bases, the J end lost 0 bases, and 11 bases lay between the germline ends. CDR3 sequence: CASRQEYSYEQYF. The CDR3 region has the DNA TGTGCCAGCCGTCAGGAATACTCCTACGAGCAGTACTTC.

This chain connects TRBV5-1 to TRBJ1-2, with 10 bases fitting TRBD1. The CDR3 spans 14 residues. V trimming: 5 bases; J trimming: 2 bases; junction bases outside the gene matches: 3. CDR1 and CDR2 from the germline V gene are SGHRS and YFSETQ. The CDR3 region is CASRGTGENYGYTF. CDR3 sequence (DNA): TGCGCCAGCAGGGGGACAGGGGAAAACTATGGCTACACCTTC. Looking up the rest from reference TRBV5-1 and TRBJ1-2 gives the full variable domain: KAGVTQTPRYLIKTRGQQVTLSCSPISGHRSVSWYQQTPGQGLQFLFEYFSETQRNKGNFPGRFSGRQFSNSRSEMNVSTLELGDSALYLCASRGTGENYGYTFGSGTRLTVV.

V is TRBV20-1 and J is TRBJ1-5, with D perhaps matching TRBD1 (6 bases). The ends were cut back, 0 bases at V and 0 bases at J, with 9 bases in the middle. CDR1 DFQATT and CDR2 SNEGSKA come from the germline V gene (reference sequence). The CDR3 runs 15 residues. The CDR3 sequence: CSAREHRVSNQPQHF. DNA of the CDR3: TGCAGTGCTAGAGAACACAGGGTTAGCAATCAGCCCCAGCATTTT.

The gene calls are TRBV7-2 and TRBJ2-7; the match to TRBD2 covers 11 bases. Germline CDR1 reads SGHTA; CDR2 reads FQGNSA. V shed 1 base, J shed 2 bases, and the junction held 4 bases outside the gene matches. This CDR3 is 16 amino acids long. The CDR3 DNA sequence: TGTGCCAGCAGCTTAGGAGGGACTAGCGGCGCCTACGAGCAGTACTTC. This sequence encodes CASSLGGTSGAYEQYF.

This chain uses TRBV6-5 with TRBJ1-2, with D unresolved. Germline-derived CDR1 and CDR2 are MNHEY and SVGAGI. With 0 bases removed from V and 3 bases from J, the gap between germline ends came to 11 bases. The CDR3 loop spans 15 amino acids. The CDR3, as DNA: TGTGCCAGCAGTTACTCGAGTTCGGTATACTATGGCTACACCTTC. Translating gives CASSYSSSVYYGYTF.

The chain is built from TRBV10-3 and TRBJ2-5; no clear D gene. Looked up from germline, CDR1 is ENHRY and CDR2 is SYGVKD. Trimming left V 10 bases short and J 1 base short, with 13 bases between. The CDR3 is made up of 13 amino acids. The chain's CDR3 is CASSTLTQETQYF. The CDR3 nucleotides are TGTGCCAGCAGCACACTAACCCAAGAGACCCAGTACTTC.

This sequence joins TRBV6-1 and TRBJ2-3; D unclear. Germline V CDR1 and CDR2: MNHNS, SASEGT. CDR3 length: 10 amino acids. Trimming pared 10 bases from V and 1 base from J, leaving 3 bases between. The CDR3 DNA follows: TGTGCCACCGGCACAGATACGCAGTATTTT. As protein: CATGTDTQYF.

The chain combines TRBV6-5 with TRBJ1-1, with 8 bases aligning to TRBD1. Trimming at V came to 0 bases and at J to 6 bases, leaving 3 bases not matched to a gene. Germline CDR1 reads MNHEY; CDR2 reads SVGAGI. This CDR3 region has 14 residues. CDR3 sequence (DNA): TGTGCCAGCAGTTACTCCCAGGGGGCATCTGAAGCTTTCTTT. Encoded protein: CASSYSQGASEAFF.

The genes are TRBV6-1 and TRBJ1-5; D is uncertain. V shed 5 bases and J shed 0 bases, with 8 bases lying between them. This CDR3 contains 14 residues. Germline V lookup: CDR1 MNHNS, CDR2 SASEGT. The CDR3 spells CASSRADSNQPQHF. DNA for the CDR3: TGTGCCAGCAGTCGCGCCGATAGCAATCAGCCCCAGCATTTT.

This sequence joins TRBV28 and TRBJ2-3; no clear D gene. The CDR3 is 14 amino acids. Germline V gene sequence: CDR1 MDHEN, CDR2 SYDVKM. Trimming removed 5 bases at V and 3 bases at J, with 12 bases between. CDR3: CASSPYGRTDTQYF. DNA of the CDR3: TGTGCCAGCAGTCCCTACGGGCGAACAGATACGCAGTATTTT.

The CDR3 nucleotides are TGTGCCAGCAGCTTAGCAGGGACTAGCACAGATACGCAGTATTTT. Its protein product is CASSLAGTSTDTQYF. The V gene is TRBV7-9, the J gene TRBJ2-3; tentatively, D is TRBD2 (6 bases). Germline-derived CDR1 and CDR2 are SEHNR and FQNEAQ (reference sequence). This CDR3 comprises 15 residues. V was cut by 0 bases and J by 0 bases, with 7 bases left in between.

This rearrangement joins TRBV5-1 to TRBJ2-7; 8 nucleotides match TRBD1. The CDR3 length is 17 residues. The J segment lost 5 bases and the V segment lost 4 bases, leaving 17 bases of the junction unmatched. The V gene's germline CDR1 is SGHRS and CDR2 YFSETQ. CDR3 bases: TGCGCCAGCAGCCCCCTATTCGCCCAGGGGGCGCTCCACGAGCAGTACTTC. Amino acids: CASSPLFAQGALHEQYF.

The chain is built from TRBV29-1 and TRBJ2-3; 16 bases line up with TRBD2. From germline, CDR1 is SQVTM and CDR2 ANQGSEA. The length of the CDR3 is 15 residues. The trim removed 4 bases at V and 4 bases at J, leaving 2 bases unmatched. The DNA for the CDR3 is TGCAGCGTTGCTGGGACTAGCGGGGGGGCAGATACGCAGTATTTT. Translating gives CSVAGTSGGADTQYF.

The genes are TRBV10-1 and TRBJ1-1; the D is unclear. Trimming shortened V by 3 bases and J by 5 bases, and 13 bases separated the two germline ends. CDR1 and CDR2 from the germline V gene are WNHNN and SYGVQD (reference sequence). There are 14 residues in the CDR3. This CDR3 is CASSDFGEGTEAFF. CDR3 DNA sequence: TGCGCCAGCAGTGATTTCGGGGAAGGAACTGAAGCTTTCTTT.

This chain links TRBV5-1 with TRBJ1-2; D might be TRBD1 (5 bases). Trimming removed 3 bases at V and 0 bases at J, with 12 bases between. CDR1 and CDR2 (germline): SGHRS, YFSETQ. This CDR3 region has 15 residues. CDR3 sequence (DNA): TGCGCCAGCAGCTCGGGACCGCTAGCTAACTATGGCTACACCTTC. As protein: CASSSGPLANYGYTF.

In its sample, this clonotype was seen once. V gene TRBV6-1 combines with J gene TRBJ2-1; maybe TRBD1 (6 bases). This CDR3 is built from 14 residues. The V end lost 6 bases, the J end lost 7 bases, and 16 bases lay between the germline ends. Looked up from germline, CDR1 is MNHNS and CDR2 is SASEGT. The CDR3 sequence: CASSPGTRENEQFF. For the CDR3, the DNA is TGTGCCAGCAGCCCTGGGACAAGGGAAAATGAGCAGTTCTTC.

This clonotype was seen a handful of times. CDR3 sequence (DNA): TGTGCCAGCAGCGCACAAAACAGGGTGAGTAGAGGCAATCAGCCCCAGCATTTT. This encodes CASSAQNRVSRGNQPQHF. The chain uses TRBV21-1 and TRBJ1-5; the table's D call of TRBD1 was not tested on the DNA. TRBV21-1 is designated a pseudogene. The CDR3 spans 18 residues.

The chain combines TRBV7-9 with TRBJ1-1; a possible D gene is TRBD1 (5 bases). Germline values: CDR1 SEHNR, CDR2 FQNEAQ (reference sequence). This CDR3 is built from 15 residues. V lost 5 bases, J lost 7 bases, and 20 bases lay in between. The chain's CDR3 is CASSARAGTVVEAFF. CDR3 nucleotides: TGTGCCAGCAGCGCCCGAGCCGGGACGGTGGTTGAAGCTTTCTTT.

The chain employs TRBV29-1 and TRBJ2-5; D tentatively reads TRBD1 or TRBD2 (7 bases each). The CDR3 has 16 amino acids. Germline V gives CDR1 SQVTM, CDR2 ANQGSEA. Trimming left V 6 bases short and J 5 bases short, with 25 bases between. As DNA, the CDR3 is TGCAGCGTGCTTCACAGGGGCACGGGGGGAGAGGAGACCCAGTACTTC. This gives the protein CSVLHRGTGGEETQYF.

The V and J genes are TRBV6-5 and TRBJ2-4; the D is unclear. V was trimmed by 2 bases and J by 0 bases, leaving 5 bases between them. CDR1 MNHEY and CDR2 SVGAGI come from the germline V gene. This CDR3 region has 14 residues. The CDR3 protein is CASSYGLAKNIQYF. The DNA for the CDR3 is TGTGCCAGCAGTTACGGGCTAGCCAAAAACATTCAGTACTTC.

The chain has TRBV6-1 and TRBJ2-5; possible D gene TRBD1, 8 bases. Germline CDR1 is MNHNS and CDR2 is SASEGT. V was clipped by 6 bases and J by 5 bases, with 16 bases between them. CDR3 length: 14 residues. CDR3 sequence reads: CASRPTGGGETQYF. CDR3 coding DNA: TGTGCCAGCAGGCCTACAGGGGGGGGGGAGACCCAGTACTTC.

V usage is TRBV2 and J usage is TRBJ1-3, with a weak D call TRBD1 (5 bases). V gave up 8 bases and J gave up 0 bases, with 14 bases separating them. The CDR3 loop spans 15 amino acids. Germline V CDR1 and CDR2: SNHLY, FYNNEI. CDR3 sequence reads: CASGAQGDSGNTIYF. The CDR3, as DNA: TGTGCCAGCGGGGCTCAGGGAGACTCTGGAAACACCATATATTTT. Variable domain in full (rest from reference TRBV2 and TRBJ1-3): EPEVTQTPSHQVTQMGQEVILRCVPISNHLYFYWYRQILGQKVEFLVSFYNNEISEKSEIFDDQFSVERPDGSNFTLKIRSTKLEDSAMYFCASGAQGDSGNTIYFGEGSWLTVV.

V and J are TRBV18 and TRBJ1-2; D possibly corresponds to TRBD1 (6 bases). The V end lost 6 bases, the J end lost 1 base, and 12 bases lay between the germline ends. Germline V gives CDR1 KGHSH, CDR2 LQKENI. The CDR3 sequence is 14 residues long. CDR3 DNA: TGTGCCAGCTCGGAACTACAGGGTAACTATGGCTACACCTTC. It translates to CASSELQGNYGYTF.

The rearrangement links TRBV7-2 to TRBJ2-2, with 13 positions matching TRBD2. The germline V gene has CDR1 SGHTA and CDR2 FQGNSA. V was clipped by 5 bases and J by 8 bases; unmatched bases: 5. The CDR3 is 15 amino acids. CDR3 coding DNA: TGTGCCAGCAGCCCGTGGACTAGCGGGAGAGGGGAGCTGTTTTTT. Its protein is CASSPWTSGRGELFF.